This paragraph covers one TCR beta chain sequence. In this sample, this clone turned up many times. Its specific antigen is unknown. No much larger clone is present one base from it, and per-base qualities are unavailable. The library relied on PCR. Sequencing took place on an Illumina HiSeq 4000. High-throughput sequencing was used to profile the CDR3 region of the TCR beta-chain in every patient. For the original study's pipeline: Drawing on CDR3 differences between clinicopathological groups, the researchers built a classifier meant to tell apart patients with distant-metastatic papillary thyroid cancer. Repertoire diversity was assessed with the Shannon index, and tumor-blood repertoire similarity with the Morisita-Horn index. In-frame beta chains were kept once TCRdb had trimmed the public reads at Q25 with fastp and called clones with MiXCR. In this record, the V and J calls reflect TCRdb's handling and not the investigators' own analysis. The sample table records around 19,000 clones; roughly a sixth of these occur just once. About 10% of the sample belongs to the ten largest clones.

No treatment had been received by any patient before thyroid surgery. Using T-cell receptor beta sequencing, the study looked back at clinical samples from patients collected from the early 2010s to the late 2010s. The sample comes from a study of metastatic and nonmetastatic thyroid tumors (dated by TCRdb to about 2020). For the wider study: Repertoires were compared across peripheral blood and tumor or nodule tissue samples from malignant and benign thyroid patients.

The CDR3 numbers 13 residues from cysteine through phenylalanine. Just CDR3 DNA is preserved here, 39 bases in frame from base 1. CDR1 and CDR2 are drawn from the germline V gene (reference sequence): LNHDA, SQIVND. V is cut back by 7 bases and J by 8 bases, with 8 bases in the junction unmatched. What the authors observed across the whole study: In both blood and tumor samples, malignant tumors were reported to have significantly higher TCR beta diversity than benign nodules.

This sequence was found in a female donor with papillary thyroid cancer or a benign thyroid nodule (not recorded which). Some clones in this sample may be carry-over from other donors' samples. The rearranged segments are TRBV19 and TRBJ1-5, with TRBD1 identical over 7 junction bases. Sequencing input: tumor tissue. The CDR3 region: CASTGQEFKPQHF. Read as DNA, the sequence is TGTGCCAGTACTGGACAGGAGTTTAAGCCCCAGCATTTT.